This entry features one T cell receptor (beta chain) sequence. Its antigen is unknown. This sample was taken from a study of CD8 T cells in ankylosing spondylitis. V was clipped by 6 bases and J by 6 bases, with 18 bases between them. CDR1 is DFQATT and CDR2 is SNEGSKA in the germline V gene (reference sequence). CDR3 size: 14 residues. Study-wide results and limits: Earlier studies detected some motif variants in reactive arthritis synovial fluid and blood. Researchers reportedly found disease-linked clones significantly enriched in matched ankylosing spondylitis synovial fluid. Relatively rare in peripheral blood, disease-linked clones were also CD8+. One TCR beta motif, made up of under ten highly homologous variants, appeared characteristic of ankylosing spondylitis blood.

TCRdb used MiXCR to reprocess the 5' RACE reads, holding one entry per CDR3 protein. The sample yields hundreds of thousands of distinct CDR3 sequences, roughly 32% seen once. V usage is TRBV20-1 and J usage is TRBJ2-1; D is perhaps TRBD1 or TRBD2 (7 bases each). This clonotype was obtained from a male donor with ankylosing spondylitis or in good health (not recorded which). Material: blood, either unsorted or a sorted T cell fraction (not recorded which). In DNA form, the CDR3 reads TGCAGTGCCCCGACAGGGCGGGGGTTCAATGAGCAGTTCTTC. It is translated as CSAPTGRGFNEQFF.